These 2 T cell receptor beta chains were all obtained from the same sample, sequenced in a study of regulatory T cells in long-lasting Graves disease (dated by TCRdb to the early 2020s). Libraries came from multiplex PCR. The sample was run on an Illumina HiSeq 4000. TCR beta libraries were built with iRepertoire HTBI primers and Arm-PCR amplification of CDR3 regions. In-frame beta chains were kept once TCRdb had trimmed the public reads at Q25 with fastp and called clones with MiXCR. Under each unique CDR3 protein, matching rows form one entry showing the most common genes and DNA. A total of under 500,000 distinct CDR3 sequences appear in this sample, under 25% of them only once. Of the sample, about 8.3% falls within the top ten clones. Read against the paper, the sample's time point label means: persistent/refractory GD, antithyroid drugs over 5 years with positive TRAb. For both TCR sequencing and RNA sequencing, RNA was extracted from PBMCs using TRIzol.

The sequenced sample was peripheral blood mononuclear cells (PBMCs), obtained when the disease was refractory, from a patient treated with antithyroid drugs. These receptors came from a female donor with Graves disease.

This clonotype was observed at least ten times. J is TRBJ2-7 and V is TRBV10-1, with a weak D call TRBD2 (6 bases). Germline-derived CDR1 and CDR2 are WNHNN and SYGVQD (reference sequence). V dropped 0 bases and J dropped 4 bases, with 7 bases sitting between them. The CDR3 is 13 residues long. The CDR3 coding sequence is TGCGCCAGCAGTGAGTCCGGGACTTACGAGCAGTACTTC. Its translation: CASSESGTYEQYF.

The sample holds a few counts of this clonotype. This CDR3 reads CASSLEGTGQGNTGELFF. CDR3 nucleotides: TGTGCCAGCAGCTTAGAAGGCACCGGACAGGGGAACACCGGGGAGCTGTTTTTT. The V call is TRBV7-2, the J call TRBJ2-2, with TRBD1 matching over 8 bases. Germline values: CDR1 SGHTA, CDR2 FQGNSA. The CDR3 is 18 amino acids. The trim removed 1 base at V and 1 base at J, leaving 8 bases unmatched. The full variable domain, its missing parts supplied by reference TRBV7-2 and TRBJ2-2, is GAGVSQSPSNKVTEKGKDVELRCDPISGHTALYWYRQSLGQGLEFLIYFQGNSAPDKSGLPSDRFSAERTGGSVSTLTIQRTQQEDSAVYLCASSLEGTGQGNTGELFFGEGSRLTVL.